This T cell receptor (beta chain) is from a study of blood T cell dynamics during melanoma immunotherapy. This sample's time point: week 3, after first cycle of checkpoint inhibitor. Patients had no prior systemic cancer treatment, immunosuppressants or other active cancers. Every bulk PBMC sample received the same 350 ng of DNA. The table came from immunoSEQ multiplex PCR; TCRdb's copy has only in-frame clones and leaves some out. The profile covers about 10,000 clones, with about 92% appearing a single time and less than 25% taken by the ten largest. This CDR3 region has 15 residues. The V gene's germline CDR1 is MDHEN and CDR2 SYDVKM. V gave up 7 bases and J gave up 1 base, with 16 bases separating them. This clone appeared a few times.

Sequencing used blood, obtained from a patient treated with checkpoint blockade. This TCR was recovered from a human donor with melanoma. This chain links TRBV28 with TRBJ1-1; D perhaps matches TRBD1 (6 bases). CDR3 coding DNA: TGTGCCAGCACGAGCCCGGGGGCAGGGAACACTGAAGCTTTCTTT. It encodes CASTSPGAGNTEAFF.